This T cell receptor (beta chain) derives from a study of molecular identifiers for immune sequencing clone quantification. With listed TCR primers and previously described methods, bulk TCR libraries were prepared. TCRdb redid the calling of the PCR reads with MiXCR, one entry per CDR3 protein. There are roughly 90,000 distinct CDR3 sequences in the sample; 15% to 20% occur only once, and about 0.85% lies in the top ten. The sample holds many counts of this clonotype. This TCR was recovered from a human donor in good health. Some libraries in this study had Jurkat cell RNA spiked in. Sequencing was performed on naive CD8+ T cells from blood, with Jurkat cell RNA spiked in. Subset noted: FACS-sorted CD8+CD4-CCR7+CD45RA+ naive T cells.

This CDR3 is CSARGLAGGAGELFF. CDR3 bases: TGCAGTGCTAGAGGGCTAGCGGGAGGAGCCGGGGAGCTGTTTTTT. The chain employs TRBV20-1 and TRBJ2-2, with TRBD2 matching over 11 bases. The CDR3 length is 15 residues. Germline lookup yields CDR1 DFQATT and CDR2 SNEGSKA (reference sequence). With 1 base clipped from V and 6 bases from J, the junction kept 4 bases outside the gene matches.